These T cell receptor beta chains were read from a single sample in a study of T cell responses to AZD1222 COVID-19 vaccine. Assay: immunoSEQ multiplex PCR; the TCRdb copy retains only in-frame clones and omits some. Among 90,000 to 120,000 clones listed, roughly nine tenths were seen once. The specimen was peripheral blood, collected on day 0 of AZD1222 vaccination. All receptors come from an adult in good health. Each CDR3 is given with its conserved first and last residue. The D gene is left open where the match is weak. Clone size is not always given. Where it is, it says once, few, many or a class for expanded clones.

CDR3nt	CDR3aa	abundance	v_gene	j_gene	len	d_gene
TGTGCCAGCAGCTTAACCACTTCGGGACTAGCGTCCTACGAGCAGTACTTC	CASSLTTSGLASYEQYF	.	TRBV7-9	TRBJ2-7	17	TRBD2
TGCAGCGTTGAGACGGGGGGGGATACGCAGTATTTT	CSVETGGDTQYF	once	TRBV29-1	TRBJ2-3	12	TRBD2
TGTGCCTCTATTATTAGCGGGGGCTACACCGGGGAGCTGTTTTTT	CASIISGGYTGELFF	.	TRBV30	TRBJ2-2	15	TRBD2
TGTGCCAGCAGTGAGAGTCGTACAGCGCCCCAAAGGAACACTGAAGCTTTCTTT	CASSESRTAPQRNTEAFF	.	TRBV2	TRBJ1-1	18	.
TGTGCCAGCAGCGTCAAACACACCACAGATACGCAGTATTTT	CASSVKHTTDTQYF	once	TRBV7-8	TRBJ2-3	14	.
TGCGCCAGCAGCTTGGAGGGGGTAGACACTGAAGCTTTCTTT	CASSLEGVDTEAFF	.	TRBV5-1	TRBJ1-1	14	.
TGTGCCAGTAGCCACCCAGGGACAGGGAATAAGCCCCAGCATTTT	CASSHPGTGNKPQHF	.	TRBV19	TRBJ1-5	15	TRBD1
TGTGCCAGTAGTAGGACTATTTCCTACAATGAGCAGTTCTTC	CASSRTISYNEQFF	.	TRBV19	TRBJ2-1	14	.
TGTGCCAGCAGCGTCCGGGACACTTCGCGCGAAAAACTGTTTTTT	CASSVRDTSREKLFF	.	TRBV3-1/TRBV3-2	TRBJ1-4	15	.
TGTGCCAGCAGCTTGGAGGGGGGACAGGGGAACGCGAATAGCAATCAGCCCCAGCATTTT	CASSLEGGQGNANSNQPQHF	.	TRBV5-5	TRBJ1-5	20	TRBD1
TGTGCCAGCAGCCAAGTGAGTATAGGACAGGACTATGGCTACACCTTC	CASSQVSIGQDYGYTF	few	TRBV4-2	TRBJ1-2	16	TRBD1
TGTGCCAGCAGTCCACGTGCCGACGCGTTAATAAAAAAACTGTTTTTT	CASSPRADALIKKLFF	.	TRBV2	TRBJ1-4	16	.
TGTGCCAGCTCACCGCCTAGCGGGGGGCTCACAGATACGCAGTATTTT	CASSPPSGGLTDTQYF	.	TRBV18	TRBJ2-3	16	TRBD2
TGTGCCAGCAGCCTACTGGACAGCTCCTACGAGCAGTACTTC	CASSLLDSSYEQYF	once	TRBV7-2	TRBJ2-7	14	.
TGTGCCAGCAGCAAAGGGGGGGCGTTCGAGCAGTACTTC	CASSKGGAFEQYF	.	TRBV21-1	TRBJ2-7	13	.
TGTGCCAGTAGCGGCAGGGGACACTACGAGCAGTACTTC	CASSGRGHYEQYF	.	TRBV19	TRBJ2-7	13	.
TGTGCCAGCAGCTCCCACGGGGGGCAGGCGAACACTGAAGCTTTCTTT	CASSSHGGQANTEAFF	.	TRBV7-2	TRBJ1-1	16	.
TGCGCCAGCGAGGAGGGATCAAGCTCCTACGAGCAGTACTTC	CASEEGSSSYEQYF	.	TRBV5-1	TRBJ2-7	14	.
TGTGCCAGCAGCTGGCGACTCCAGGGGCGCAATCAGCCCCAGCATTTT	CASSWRLQGRNQPQHF	.	TRBV7-6	TRBJ1-5	16	.
TGTGCCACCAGTGATTCGGGGGCAGGGTCTTTTTCTAGGGGCTACACCTTC	CATSDSGAGSFSRGYTF	.	TRBV24-1	TRBJ1-2	17	.
TGTGCCAGTAGTCACCCCCTAGGGGGTGAGACTGAAGCTTTCTTT	CASSHPLGGETEAFF	.	TRBV19	TRBJ1-1	15	.
TGCGCCAGCAGCCAGGACGACGGGCGCATCAACACCATATATTTT	CASSQDDGRINTIYF	.	TRBV4-1	TRBJ1-3	15	.
TGTGCCAGTAGTCTGGGCAACGGGTACCAAGAGACCCAGTACTTC	CASSLGNGYQETQYF	.	TRBV19	TRBJ2-5	15	.
TGTGCCAGCAGTTTCGGACAGGGGGCCACCTACGAGCAGTACTTC	CASSFGQGATYEQYF	.	TRBV6-2/TRBV6-3	TRBJ2-7	15	TRBD1
TGTGCCAGCAGTGAAGCCCAAGAGCAGTTCTTC	CASSEAQEQFF	.	TRBV2	TRBJ2-1	11	.
TGCAGCGTTGCTTGGACTAGTTTGAGCACCGGGGAGCTGTTTTTT	CSVAWTSLSTGELFF	.	TRBV29-1	TRBJ2-2	15	TRBD2
TGTGCCAGCAGCCAAGGCCTCAGTTATGGCTACACCTTC	CASSQGLSYGYTF	.	TRBV4-2	TRBJ1-2	13	.
TGCGCCAGCAGCCAGGGGACTAGCTGGGATATTGATACGCAGTATTTT	CASSQGTSWDIDTQYF	.	TRBV5-1	TRBJ2-3	16	TRBD2
TGTGCCATCAGCCAGGGCCTCGATAATTCACCCCTCCACTTT	CAISQGLDNSPLHF	.	TRBV10-3	TRBJ1-6	14	.
TGTGCCACCAGCAGCTTAAGGCAGGGGTCGGATGGCTACACCTTC	CATSSLRQGSDGYTF	.	TRBV15	TRBJ1-2	15	.